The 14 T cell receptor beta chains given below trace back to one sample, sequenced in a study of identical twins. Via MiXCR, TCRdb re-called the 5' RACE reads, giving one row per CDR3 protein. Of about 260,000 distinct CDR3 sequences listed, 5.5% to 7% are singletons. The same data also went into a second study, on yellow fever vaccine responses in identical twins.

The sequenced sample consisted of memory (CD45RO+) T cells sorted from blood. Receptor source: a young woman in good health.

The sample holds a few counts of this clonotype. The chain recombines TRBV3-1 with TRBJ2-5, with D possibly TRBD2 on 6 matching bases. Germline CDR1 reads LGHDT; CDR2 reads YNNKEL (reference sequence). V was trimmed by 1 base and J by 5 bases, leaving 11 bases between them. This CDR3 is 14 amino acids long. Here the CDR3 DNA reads TGTGCCAGCAGCCAAGTGTTAGCGGCGGAGACCCAGTACTTC. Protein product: CASSQVLAAETQYF.

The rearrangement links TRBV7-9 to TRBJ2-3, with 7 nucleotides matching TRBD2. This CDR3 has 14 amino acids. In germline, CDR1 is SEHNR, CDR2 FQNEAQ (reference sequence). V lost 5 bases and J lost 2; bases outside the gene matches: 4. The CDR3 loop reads CASSREGDTDTQYF. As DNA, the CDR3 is TGTGCCAGCAGCAGGGAGGGTGACACAGATACGCAGTATTTT.

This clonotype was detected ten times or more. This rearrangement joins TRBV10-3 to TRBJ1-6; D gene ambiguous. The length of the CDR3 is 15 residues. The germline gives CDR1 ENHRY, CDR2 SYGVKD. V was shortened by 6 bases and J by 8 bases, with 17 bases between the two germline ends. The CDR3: CAISSGGGIYSPLHF. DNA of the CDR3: TGTGCCATCAGCTCCGGTGGAGGGATATATTCACCCCTCCACTTT.

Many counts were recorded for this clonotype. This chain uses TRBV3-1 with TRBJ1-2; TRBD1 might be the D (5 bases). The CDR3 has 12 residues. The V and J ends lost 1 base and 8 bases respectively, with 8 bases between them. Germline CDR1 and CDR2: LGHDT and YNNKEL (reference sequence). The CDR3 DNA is TGTGCCAGCAGCCAAGTTCGGGACGGCTACACCTTC. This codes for CASSQVRDGYTF.

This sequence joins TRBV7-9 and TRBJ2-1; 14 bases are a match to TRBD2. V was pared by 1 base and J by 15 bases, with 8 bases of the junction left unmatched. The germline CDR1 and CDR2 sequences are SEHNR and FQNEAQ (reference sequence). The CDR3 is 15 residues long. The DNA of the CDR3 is TGTGCCAGCAGCTTAGGGACTAGCGGGAGGATAGTGTGGTTCTTC. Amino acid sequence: CASSLGTSGRIVWFF.

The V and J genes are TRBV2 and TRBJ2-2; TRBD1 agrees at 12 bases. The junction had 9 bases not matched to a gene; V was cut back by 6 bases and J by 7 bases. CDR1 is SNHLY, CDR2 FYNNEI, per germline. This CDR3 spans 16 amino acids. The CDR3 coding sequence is TGTGCCAGCAGATTTCGGGACAGGGGGCGAGGCGGGGAGCTGTTTTTT. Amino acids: CASRFRDRGRGGELFF.

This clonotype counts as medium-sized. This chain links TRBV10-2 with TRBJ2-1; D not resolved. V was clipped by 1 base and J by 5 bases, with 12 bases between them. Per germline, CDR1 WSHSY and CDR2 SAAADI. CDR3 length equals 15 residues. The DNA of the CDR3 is TGCGCCAGCAGTGAGTGGTCTACCTCTAACAATGAGCAGTTCTTC. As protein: CASSEWSTSNNEQFF.

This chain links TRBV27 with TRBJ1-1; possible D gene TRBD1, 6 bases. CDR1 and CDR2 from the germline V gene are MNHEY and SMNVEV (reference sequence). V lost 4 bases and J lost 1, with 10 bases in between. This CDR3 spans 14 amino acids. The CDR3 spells CASSYGQRNTEAFF. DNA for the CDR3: TGTGCCAGCAGTTATGGACAGAGGAACACTGAAGCTTTCTTT.

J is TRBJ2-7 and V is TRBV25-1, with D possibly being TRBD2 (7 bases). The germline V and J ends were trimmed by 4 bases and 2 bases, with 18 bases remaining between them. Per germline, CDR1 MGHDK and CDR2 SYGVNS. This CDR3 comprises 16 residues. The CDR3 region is CASSGSVGGGPYEQYF. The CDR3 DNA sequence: TGTGCCAGCAGTGGTTCAGTAGGGGGGGGCCCCTACGAGCAGTACTTC.

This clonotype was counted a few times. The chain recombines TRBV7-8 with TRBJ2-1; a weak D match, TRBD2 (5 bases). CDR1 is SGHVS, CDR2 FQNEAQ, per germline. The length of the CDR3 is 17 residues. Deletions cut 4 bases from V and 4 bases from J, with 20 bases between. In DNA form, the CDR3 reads TGTGCCAGCAGCTACTCAACTAGATCACCCGAATACAATGAGCAGTTCTTC. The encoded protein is CASSYSTRSPEYNEQFF.

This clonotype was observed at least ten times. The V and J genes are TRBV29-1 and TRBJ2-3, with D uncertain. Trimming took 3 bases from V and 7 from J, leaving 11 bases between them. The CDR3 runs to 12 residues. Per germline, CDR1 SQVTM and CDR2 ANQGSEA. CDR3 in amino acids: CSVDTDSYTQYF. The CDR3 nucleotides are TGCAGCGTTGACACAGATTCTTATACGCAGTATTTT.

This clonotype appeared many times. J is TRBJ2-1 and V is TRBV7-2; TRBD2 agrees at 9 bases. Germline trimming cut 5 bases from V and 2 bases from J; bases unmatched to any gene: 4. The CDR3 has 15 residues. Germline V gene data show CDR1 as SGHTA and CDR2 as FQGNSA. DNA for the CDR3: TGTGCCAGCAGCACGACTAGCGGACCCTACAATGAGCAGTTCTTC. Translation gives CASSTTSGPYNEQFF.

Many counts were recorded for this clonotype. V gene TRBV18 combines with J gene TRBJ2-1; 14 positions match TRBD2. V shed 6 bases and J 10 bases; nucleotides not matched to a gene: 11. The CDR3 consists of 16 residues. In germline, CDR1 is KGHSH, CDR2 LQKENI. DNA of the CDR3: TGTGCCAGCTCGGCCGGGACTAGCGGGAGTGTACCCGAGCAGTTCTTC. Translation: CASSAGTSGSVPEQFF.

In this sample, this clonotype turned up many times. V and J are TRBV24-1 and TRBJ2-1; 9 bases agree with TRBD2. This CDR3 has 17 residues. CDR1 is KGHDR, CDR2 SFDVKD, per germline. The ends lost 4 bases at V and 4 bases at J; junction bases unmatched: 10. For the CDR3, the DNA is TGTGCCACCAGTGAAACCCTGCGGGAGGGCCTGTACAATGAGCAGTTCTTC. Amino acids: CATSETLREGLYNEQFF.